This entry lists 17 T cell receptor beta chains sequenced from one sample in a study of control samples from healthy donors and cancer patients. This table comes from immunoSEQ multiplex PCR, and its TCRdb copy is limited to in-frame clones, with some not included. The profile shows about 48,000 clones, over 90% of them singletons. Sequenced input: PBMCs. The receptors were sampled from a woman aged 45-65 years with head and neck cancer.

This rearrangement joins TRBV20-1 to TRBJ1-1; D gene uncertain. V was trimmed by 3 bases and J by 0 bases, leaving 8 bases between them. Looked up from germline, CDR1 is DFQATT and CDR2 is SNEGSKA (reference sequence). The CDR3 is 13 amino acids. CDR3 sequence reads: CSASGLLNTEAFF. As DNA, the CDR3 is TGCAGTGCTAGTGGGCTCCTGAACACTGAAGCTTTCTTT.

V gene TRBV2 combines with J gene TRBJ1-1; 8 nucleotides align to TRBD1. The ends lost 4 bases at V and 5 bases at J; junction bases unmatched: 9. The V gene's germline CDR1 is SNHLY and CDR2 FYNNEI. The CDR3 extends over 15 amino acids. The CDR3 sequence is CASSARTGSRTEAFF. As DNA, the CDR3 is TGTGCCAGCAGTGCTCGGACAGGGAGTAGGACTGAAGCTTTCTTT. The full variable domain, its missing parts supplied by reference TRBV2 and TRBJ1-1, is EPEVTQTPSHQVTQMGQEVILRCVPISNHLYFYWYRQILGQKVEFLVSFYNNEISEKSEIFDDQFSVERPDGSNFTLKIRSTKLEDSAMYFCASSARTGSRTEAFFGQGTRLTVV.

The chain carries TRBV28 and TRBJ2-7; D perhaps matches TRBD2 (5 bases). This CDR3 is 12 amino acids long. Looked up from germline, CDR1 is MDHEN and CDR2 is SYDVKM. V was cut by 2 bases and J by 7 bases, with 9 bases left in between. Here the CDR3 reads CASSLLGREQYF. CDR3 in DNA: TGTGCCAGCAGTTTACTGGGGAGAGAGCAGTACTTC.

CDR3 sequence reads: CASRRDFQETQYF. The CDR3 DNA follows: TGTGCCAGCAGAAGGGACTTCCAAGAGACCCAGTACTTC. V and J are TRBV2 and TRBJ2-5; tentatively, D is TRBD2 (6 bases). This CDR3 has 13 residues. The germline gives CDR1 SNHLY, CDR2 FYNNEI. Trimming took 6 bases from V and 1 from J, leaving 9 bases between them.

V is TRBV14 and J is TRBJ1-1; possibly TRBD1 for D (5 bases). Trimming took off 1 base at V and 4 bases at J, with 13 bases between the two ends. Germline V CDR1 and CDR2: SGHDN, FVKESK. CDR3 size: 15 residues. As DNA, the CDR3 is TGTGCCAGCAGCCAAGGCGGGGGATGGGGCACTGAAGCTTTCTTT. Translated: CASSQGGGWGTEAFF.

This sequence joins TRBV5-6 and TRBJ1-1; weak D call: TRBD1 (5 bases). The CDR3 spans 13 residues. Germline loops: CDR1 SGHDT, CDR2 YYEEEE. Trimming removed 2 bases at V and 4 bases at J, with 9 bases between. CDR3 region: CASSFGAGTEAFF. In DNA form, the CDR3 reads TGTGCCAGCAGCTTTGGGGCGGGCACTGAAGCTTTCTTT.

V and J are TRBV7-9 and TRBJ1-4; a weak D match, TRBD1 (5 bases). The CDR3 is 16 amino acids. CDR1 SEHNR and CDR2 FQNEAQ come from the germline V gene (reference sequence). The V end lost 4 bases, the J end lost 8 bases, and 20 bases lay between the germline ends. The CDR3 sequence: CASSSGTAFQLEKLFF. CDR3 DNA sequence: TGTGCCAGCAGCTCCGGGACGGCCTTTCAGTTGGAAAAACTGTTTTTT.

The CDR3 bases are TGTGCCAGCACCCGGTTCGATCAGGGCGGGGAGACCCAGTACTTC. It translates to CASTRFDQGGETQYF. The V gene is TRBV6-5, the J gene TRBJ2-5, with D tentatively TRBD1 or TRBD2 (5 bases each). V gave up 7 bases and J gave up 5 bases, with 20 bases separating them. CDR3 size: 15 residues. Germline V gives CDR1 MNHEY, CDR2 SVGAGI.

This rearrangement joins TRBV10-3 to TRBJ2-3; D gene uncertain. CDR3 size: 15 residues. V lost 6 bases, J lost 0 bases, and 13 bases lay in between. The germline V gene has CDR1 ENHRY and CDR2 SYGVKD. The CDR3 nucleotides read TGTGCCATCAGGGCAAGGTCCCCTAGCACAGATACGCAGTATTTT. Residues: CAIRARSPSTDTQYF.

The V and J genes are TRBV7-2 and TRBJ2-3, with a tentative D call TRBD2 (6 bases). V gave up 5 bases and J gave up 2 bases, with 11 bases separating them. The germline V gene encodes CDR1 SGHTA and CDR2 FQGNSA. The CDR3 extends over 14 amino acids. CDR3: CASSGRHLTDTQYF. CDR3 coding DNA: TGTGCCAGCAGCGGGAGGCATCTCACAGATACGCAGTATTTT.

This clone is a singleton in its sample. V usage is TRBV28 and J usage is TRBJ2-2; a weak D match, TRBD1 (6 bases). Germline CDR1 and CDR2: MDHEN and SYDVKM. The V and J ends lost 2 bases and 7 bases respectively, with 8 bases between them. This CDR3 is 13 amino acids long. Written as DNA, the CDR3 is TGTGCCAGCAGTTTAGGGGGCAACGGGGAGCTGTTTTTT. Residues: CASSLGGNGELFF.

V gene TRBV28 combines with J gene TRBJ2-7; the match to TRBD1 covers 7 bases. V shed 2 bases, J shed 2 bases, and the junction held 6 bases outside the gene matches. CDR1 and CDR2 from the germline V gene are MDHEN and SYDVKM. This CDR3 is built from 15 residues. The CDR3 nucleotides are TGTGCCAGCAGTTTAGGAGGACAGGAAACCTACGAGCAGTACTTC. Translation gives CASSLGGQETYEQYF.

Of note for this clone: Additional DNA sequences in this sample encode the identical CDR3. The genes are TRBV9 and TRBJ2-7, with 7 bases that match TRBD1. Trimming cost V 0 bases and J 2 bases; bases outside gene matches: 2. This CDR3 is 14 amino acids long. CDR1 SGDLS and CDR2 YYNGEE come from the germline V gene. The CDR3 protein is CASSVGQGAYEQYF. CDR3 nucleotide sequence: TGTGCCAGCAGCGTAGGCCAGGGGGCCTACGAGCAGTACTTC.

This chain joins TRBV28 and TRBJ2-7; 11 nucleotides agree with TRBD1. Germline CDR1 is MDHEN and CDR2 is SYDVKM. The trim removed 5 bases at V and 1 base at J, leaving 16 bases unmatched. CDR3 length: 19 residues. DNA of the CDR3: TGTGCCAGCAGTGAGGACAGGGGGCGAGTTGAACCAAGATCCTACGAGCAGTACTTC. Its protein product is CASSEDRGRVEPRSYEQYF. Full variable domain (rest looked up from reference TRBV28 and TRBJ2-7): DVKVTQSSRYLVKRTGEKVFLECVQDMDHENMFWYRQDPGLGLRLIYFSYDVKMKEKGDIPEGYSVSREKKERFSLILESASTNQTSMYLCASSEDRGRVEPRSYEQYFGPGTRLTVT.

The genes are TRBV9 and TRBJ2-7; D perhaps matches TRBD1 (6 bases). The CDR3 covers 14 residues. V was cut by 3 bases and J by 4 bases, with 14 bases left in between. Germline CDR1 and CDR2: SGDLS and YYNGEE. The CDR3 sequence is CASSAGQHGYEQYF. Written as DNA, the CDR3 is TGTGCCAGCAGCGCCGGACAGCATGGTTACGAGCAGTACTTC.

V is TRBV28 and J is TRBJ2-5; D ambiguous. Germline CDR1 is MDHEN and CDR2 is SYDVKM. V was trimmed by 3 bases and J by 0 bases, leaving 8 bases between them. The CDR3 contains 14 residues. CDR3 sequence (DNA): TGTGCCAGCAGTTTGGATCCGTACCAAGAGACCCAGTACTTC. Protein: CASSLDPYQETQYF.

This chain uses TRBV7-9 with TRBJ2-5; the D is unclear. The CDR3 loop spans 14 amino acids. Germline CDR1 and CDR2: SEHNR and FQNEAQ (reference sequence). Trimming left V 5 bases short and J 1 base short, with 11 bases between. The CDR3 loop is CASSPAESQETQYF. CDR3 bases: TGTGCCAGCAGCCCGGCCGAGAGCCAAGAGACCCAGTACTTC. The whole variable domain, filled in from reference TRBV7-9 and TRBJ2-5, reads DTGVSQNPRHKITKRGQNVTFRCDPISEHNRLYWYRQTLGQGPEFLTYFQNEAQLEKSRLLSDRFSAERPKGSFSTLEIQRTEQGDSAMYLCASSPAESQETQYFGPGTRLLVL.